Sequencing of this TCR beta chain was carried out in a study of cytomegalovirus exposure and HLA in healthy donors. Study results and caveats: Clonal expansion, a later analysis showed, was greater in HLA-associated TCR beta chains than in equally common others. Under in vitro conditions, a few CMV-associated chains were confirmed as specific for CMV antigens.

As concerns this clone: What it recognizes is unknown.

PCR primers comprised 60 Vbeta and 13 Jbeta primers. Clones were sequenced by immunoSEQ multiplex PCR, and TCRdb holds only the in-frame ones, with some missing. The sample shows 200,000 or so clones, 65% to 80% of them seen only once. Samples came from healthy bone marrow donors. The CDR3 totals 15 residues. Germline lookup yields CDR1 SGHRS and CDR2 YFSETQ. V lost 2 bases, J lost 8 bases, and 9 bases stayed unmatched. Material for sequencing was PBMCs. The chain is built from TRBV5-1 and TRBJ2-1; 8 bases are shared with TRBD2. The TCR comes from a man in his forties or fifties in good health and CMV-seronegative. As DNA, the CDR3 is TGCGCCAGCAGCTTCGAGCGGGGGCCCAAGGATGAGCAGTTCTTC. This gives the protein CASSFERGPKDEQFF.